This T cell receptor (beta chain) comes out of a study of monozygotic twins with inflammatory bowel disease. Findings and caveats of the study: Especially where disease activity was present, IBD patients had fewer clonotypes in common with others than healthy twins did. Resolution of different T cell subtypes was not achieved.

Germline CDR1 SEHNR, CDR2 FQNEAQ (reference sequence). This CDR3 comprises 16 residues. Eight separate reactions per sample yielded the cDNA. Each CDR3 protein gets one entry in TCRdb, which reprocessed the 5' RACE reads and gives no DNA. In total, the table holds more than 110,000 distinct CDR3 sequences. Notes on this clonotype: What it binds is unknown.

Sequences were obtained from blood. V gene TRBV7-9 combines with J gene TRBJ2-7; TCRdb names TRBD1, which stays unverified in the absence of DNA. This clonotype originated in a human donor with ulcerative colitis or Crohn's disease, or a healthy co-twin of an affected twin (not recorded which). The CDR3: CASSLVAGTISYEQYF.